These 19 T cell receptor beta chains came from one sample sequenced in a study of response to subunit inactivated influenza vaccine. TCRdb recomputed calls from the RT-PCR reads with MiXCR, one row per CDR3 protein. The sample shows 650,000 to 800,000 distinct CDR3 sequences, roughly 13% of them seen only once. The sequenced sample was PBMCs from blood, obtained approximately 15 days before vaccination. These receptors were obtained from a man aged 50-60 years who received an inactivated influenza vaccine.

This clonotype was seen a handful of times. The J gene is TRBJ1-4, the V gene TRBV24-1; 7 nucleotides agree with TRBD1. This CDR3 is built from 15 residues. Germline CDR1 reads KGHDR; CDR2 reads SFDVKD. V dropped 3 bases and J dropped 8; count of bases not matched to a gene: 8. The CDR3 DNA reads TGTGCCACCAGTGATCCCGACAGGGAAAAGGAAAAACTGTTTTTT. It specifies CATSDPDREKEKLFF.

In this sample, this clonotype turned up a few times. V and J are TRBV29-1 and TRBJ2-1, with unresolved D. V lost 1 base to trimming and J lost 10 bases, with 2 bases between them. The CDR3 has 9 amino acids. Germline V CDR1 and CDR2: SQVTM, ANQGSEA. The CDR3 protein is CSVEVEQFF. CDR3 DNA: TGCAGCGTTGAAGTAGAGCAGTTCTTC.

This clonotype occurred many times. V gene TRBV5-1 combines with J gene TRBJ2-5; D tentatively fits TRBD1 or TRBD2 (7 bases each). The V and J ends lost 2 bases and 3 bases respectively, with 14 bases between them. Germline V gene data show CDR1 as SGHRS and CDR2 as YFSETQ. This CDR3 has 15 residues. The CDR3, as DNA: TGCGCCAGCAGCTTAAGCGGGACAGCCGAAGAGACCCAGTACTTC. Residues: CASSLSGTAEETQYF.

The genes are TRBV5-1 and TRBJ2-1; 10 nucleotides agree with TRBD2. V lost 4 bases to trimming and J lost 6 bases; unmatched junction nucleotides: 16. CDR1 is SGHRS, CDR2 YFSETQ, per germline. The CDR3 loop spans 18 amino acids. The CDR3: CASSPAPGKRGGRNEQFF. The DNA for the CDR3 is TGCGCCAGCAGCCCCGCTCCGGGGAAGCGGGGGGGCCGCAATGAGCAGTTCTTC.

In its sample, this clonotype was seen a few times. CDR3 region: CSARETGGAPDTQYF. CDR3 DNA sequence: TGCAGTGCTAGAGAAACTGGGGGCGCGCCGGATACGCAGTATTTT. The chain couples TRBV20-1 to TRBJ2-3; perhaps TRBD1 as D (6 bases). Trimming took off 0 bases at V and 6 bases at J, with 16 bases between the two ends. Germline CDR1 reads DFQATT; CDR2 reads SNEGSKA (reference sequence). The CDR3 extends over 15 amino acids.

The chain links TRBV28 to TRBJ2-7, with D tentatively TRBD2 (5 bases). Trimming removed 2 bases from V and 5 bases from J, with 13 bases in between. Germline CDR1 reads MDHEN; CDR2 reads SYDVKM. CDR3 length equals 14 residues. The CDR3, as DNA: TGTGCCAGCAGTTTAATCGGCCGAGGGAACGAGCAGTACTTC. Translating it yields CASSLIGRGNEQYF.

This chain uses TRBV4-2 with TRBJ1-1; D uncertain. The V and J ends lost 2 bases and 1 base respectively, with 11 bases between them. Germline V gives CDR1 LGHNA, CDR2 YNFKEQ. The CDR3 runs 15 residues. As DNA, the CDR3 is TGTGCCAGCAGCCAACGAATGATGGGGAACACTGAAGCTTTCTTT. This encodes CASSQRMMGNTEAFF.

This clonotype was counted only a few times. The CDR3 nucleotides are TGTGCCAGTAGTGACTCTAGCGCCGGCGGGGTGACCCAGTACTTC. Amino acids: CASSDSSAGGVTQYF. The genes are TRBV19 and TRBJ2-5; the D gene is possibly TRBD2 (6 bases). There are 15 residues in the CDR3. Germline CDR1 and CDR2: LNHDA and SQIVND (reference sequence). V lost 5 bases, J lost 7 bases, and 20 bases lay in between.

Ten or more counts support this clonotype. J is TRBJ2-4 and V is TRBV6-1, with D maybe TRBD1 (5 bases). The CDR3 consists of 13 residues. Germline loops: CDR1 MNHNS, CDR2 SASEGT. Trimming removed 6 bases from V and 7 bases from J, with 13 bases in between. The CDR3 DNA is TGTGCCAGCAGACCAGGGATCCAGAACATTCAGTACTTC. It translates to CASRPGIQNIQYF.

This clonotype came up a few times. The chain recombines TRBV29-1 with TRBJ1-2; D gene uncertain. CDR3 length equals 11 residues. The V end lost 4 bases, the J end lost 8 bases, and 11 bases lay between the germline ends. Germline CDR1 is SQVTM and CDR2 is ANQGSEA. DNA of the CDR3: TGCAGCGTTGCGTCTCAGAACGGCTACACCTTC. It yields the protein CSVASQNGYTF. The entire variable domain, with the rest obtained from reference TRBV29-1 and TRBJ1-2, is as follows: SAVISQKPSRDICQRGTSLTIQCQVDSQVTMMFWYRQQPGQSLTLIATANQGSEATYESGFVIDKFPISRPNLTFSTLTVSNMSPEDSSIYLCSVASQNGYTFGSGTRLTVV.

V is TRBV5-5 and J is TRBJ2-7, with 7 bases aligning to TRBD2. CDR3 length: 15 residues. V lost 0 bases, J lost 3 bases, and 6 bases stayed unmatched. In germline, CDR1 is SGHKS, CDR2 YYEKEE (reference sequence). The CDR3 sequence is CASSLEASGVYEQYF. The CDR3, as DNA: TGTGCCAGCAGCTTGGAGGCTAGCGGTGTCTACGAGCAGTACTTC. Full variable domain (missing parts from reference TRBV5-5 and TRBJ2-7): DAGVTQSPTHLIKTRGQQVTLRCSPISGHKSVSWYQQVLGQGPQFIFQYYEKEERGRGNFPDRFSARQFPNYSSELNVNALLLGDSALYLCASSLEASGVYEQYFGPGTRLTVT.

The sample holds many counts of this clonotype. V gene TRBV29-1 combines with J gene TRBJ2-3; a possible D gene is TRBD2 (6 bases). The CDR3 covers 12 residues. V lost 6 bases to trimming and J lost 4 bases, with 11 bases between them. Germline V gene sequence: CDR1 SQVTM, CDR2 ANQGSEA. The CDR3 region has the DNA TGCAGCGTCCGCTGGGACTCAGATACGCAGTATTTT. Translating it yields CSVRWDSDTQYF.

The CDR3 DNA follows: TGTGCCACCAGAGATAGGGCTTCCTACGAGCAGTACTTC. This sequence encodes CATRDRASYEQYF. The genes are TRBV12-3 or TRBV12-4 and TRBJ2-7; D unresolved. This CDR3 is built from 13 residues. V was cut by 10 bases and J by 1 base, with 14 bases left in between.

The table lists this clonotype with many counts. The rearrangement joins TRBV3-1 to TRBJ2-2; D is unclear. CDR3 size: 14 residues. Trimming removed 1 base from V and 2 bases from J, with 5 bases in between. The germline V gene encodes CDR1 LGHDT and CDR2 YNNKEL (reference sequence). The CDR3 is CASSQVANTGELFF. The CDR3 nucleotides are TGTGCCAGCAGCCAAGTGGCCAACACCGGGGAGCTGTTTTTT.

There are many counts of this clonotype. This chain links TRBV7-9 with TRBJ2-5, with D possibly matching TRBD1 (5 bases). CDR3 size: 14 residues. The ends were cut back, 3 bases at V and 2 bases at J, with 10 bases in the middle. Germline V gives CDR1 SEHNR, CDR2 FQNEAQ (reference sequence). CDR3 loop: CASSLDTAQETQYF. In DNA, the CDR3 is TGTGCCAGCAGCTTGGACACAGCACAAGAGACCCAGTACTTC. Variable domain in full (rest from reference TRBV7-9 and TRBJ2-5): DTGVSQNPRHKITKRGQNVTFRCDPISEHNRLYWYRQTLGQGPEFLTYFQNEAQLEKSRLLSDRFSAERPKGSFSTLEIQRTEQGDSAMYLCASSLDTAQETQYFGPGTRLLVL.

This clonotype appeared a few times. V and J are TRBV6-6 and TRBJ1-2; the D is unclear. Trimming removed 7 bases at V and 3 bases at J, with 12 bases between. The germline V gene encodes CDR1 MNHNY and CDR2 SVGAGI (reference sequence). The CDR3 is 13 residues long. The CDR3 DNA sequence: TGTGCCAGCAAAAGAGAACCCCACTATGGCTACACCTTC. It yields the protein CASKREPHYGYTF.

In its sample, this clonotype was seen a few times. The chain carries TRBV7-2 and TRBJ2-3; possible D gene TRBD2, 5 bases. Deletions cut 3 bases from V and 1 base from J, with 11 bases between. The CDR3 spans 15 residues. Germline lookup yields CDR1 SGHTA and CDR2 FQGNSA. The CDR3 sequence: CASSFSSEGTDTQYF. The CDR3 DNA reads TGTGCCAGCAGCTTTAGTAGCGAAGGCACAGATACGCAGTATTTT.

CDR3 DNA: TGTGCCAGCAGTTTAGTCGGACCCGCCCTGAACACTGAAGCTTTCTTT. This codes for CASSLVGPALNTEAFF. This chain joins TRBV12-3 or TRBV12-4 and TRBJ1-1; D ambiguous. V lost 1 base, J lost 0 bases, and 12 bases lay in between. CDR3 length: 16 amino acids.

This clonotype has more than one count but fewer than ten. The V and J genes are TRBV7-2 and TRBJ2-1; D is unclear. Trimming stripped 3 bases from V and 9 bases from J, with 9 bases between. Germline CDR1 reads SGHTA; CDR2 reads FQGNSA. The CDR3 extends over 12 amino acids. The CDR3 DNA sequence: TGTGCCAGCAGCTTGCCCTTCGGTGAGCAGTTCTTC. Protein sequence: CASSLPFGEQFF.